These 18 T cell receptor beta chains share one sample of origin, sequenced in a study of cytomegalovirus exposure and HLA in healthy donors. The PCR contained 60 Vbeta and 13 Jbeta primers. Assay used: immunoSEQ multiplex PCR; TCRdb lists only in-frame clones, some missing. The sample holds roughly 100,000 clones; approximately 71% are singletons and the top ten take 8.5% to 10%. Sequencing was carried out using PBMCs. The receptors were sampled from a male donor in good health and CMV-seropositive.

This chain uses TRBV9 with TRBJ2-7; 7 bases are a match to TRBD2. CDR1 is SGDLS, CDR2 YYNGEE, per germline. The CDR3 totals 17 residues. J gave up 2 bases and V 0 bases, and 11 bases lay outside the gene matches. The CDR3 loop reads CASSVGRGGVIPYEQYF. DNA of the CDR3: TGTGCCAGCAGCGTAGGGCGCGGGGGAGTAATCCCCTACGAGCAGTACTTC. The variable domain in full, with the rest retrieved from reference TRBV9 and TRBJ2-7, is DSGVTQTPKHLITATGQRVTLRCSPRSGDLSVYWYQQSLDQGLQFLIQYYNGEERAKGNILERFSAQQFPDLHSELNLSSLELGDSALYFCASSVGRGGVIPYEQYFGPGTRLTVT.

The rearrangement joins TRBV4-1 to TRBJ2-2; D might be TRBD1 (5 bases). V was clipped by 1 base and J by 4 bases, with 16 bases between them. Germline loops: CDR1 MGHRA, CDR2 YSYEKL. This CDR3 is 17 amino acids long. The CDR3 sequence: CASSQGFVGRLTGELFF. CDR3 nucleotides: TGCGCCAGCAGCCAAGGGTTCGTGGGGCGGCTCACCGGGGAGCTGTTTTTT.

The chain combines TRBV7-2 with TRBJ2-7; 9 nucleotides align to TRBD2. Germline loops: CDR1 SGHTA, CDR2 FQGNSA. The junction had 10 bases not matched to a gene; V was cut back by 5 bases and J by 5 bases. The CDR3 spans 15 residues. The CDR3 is CASSHRIAGAHEQYF. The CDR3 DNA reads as TGTGCCAGCAGCCATCGAATAGCGGGAGCTCACGAGCAGTACTTC.

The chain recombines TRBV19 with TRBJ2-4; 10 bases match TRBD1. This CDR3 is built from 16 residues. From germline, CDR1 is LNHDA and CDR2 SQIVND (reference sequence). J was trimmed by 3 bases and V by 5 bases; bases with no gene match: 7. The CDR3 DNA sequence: TGTGCCAGTAGTCTCGAAGGACAGGGGGTCAAAAACATTCAGTACTTC. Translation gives CASSLEGQGVKNIQYF.

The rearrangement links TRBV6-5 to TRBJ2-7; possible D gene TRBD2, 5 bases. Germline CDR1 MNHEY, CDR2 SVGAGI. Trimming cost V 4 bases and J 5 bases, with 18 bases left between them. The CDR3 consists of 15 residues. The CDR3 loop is CASSFRDGENHEQYF. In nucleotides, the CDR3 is TGTGCCAGCAGTTTTCGTGACGGGGAGAATCACGAGCAGTACTTC.

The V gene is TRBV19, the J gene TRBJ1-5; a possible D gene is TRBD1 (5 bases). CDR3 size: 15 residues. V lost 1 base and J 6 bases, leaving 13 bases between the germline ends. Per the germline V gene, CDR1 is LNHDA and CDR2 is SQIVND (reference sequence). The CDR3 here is CASSIGQGNAQPQHF. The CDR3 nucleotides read TGTGCCAGTAGTATAGGTCAGGGTAACGCTCAGCCCCAGCATTTT.

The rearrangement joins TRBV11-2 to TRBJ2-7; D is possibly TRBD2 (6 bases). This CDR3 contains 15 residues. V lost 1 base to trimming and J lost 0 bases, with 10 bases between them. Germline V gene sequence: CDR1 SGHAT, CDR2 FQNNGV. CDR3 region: CASSLGFSGSYEQYF. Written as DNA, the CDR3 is TGTGCCAGCAGCTTAGGTTTTAGCGGCTCCTACGAGCAGTACTTC.

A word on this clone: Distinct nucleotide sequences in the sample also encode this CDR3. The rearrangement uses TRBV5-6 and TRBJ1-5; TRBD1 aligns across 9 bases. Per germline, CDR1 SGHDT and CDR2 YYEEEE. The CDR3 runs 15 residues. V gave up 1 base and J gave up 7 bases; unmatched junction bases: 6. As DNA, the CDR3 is TGTGCCAGCAGCTTGAGGTGGACAGGGGAACAGCCCCAGCATTTT. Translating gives CASSLRWTGEQPQHF.

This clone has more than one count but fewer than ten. CDR3 DNA: TGTGCCAGCAGTTACCCAAGGGGGACCCAGTACTTC. Amino acids: CASSYPRGTQYF. This chain uses TRBV6-6 with TRBJ2-5; maybe TRBD1 (5 bases). The CDR3 contains 12 residues. The germline CDR1 and CDR2 sequences are MNHNY and SVGAGI (reference sequence). Trimming removed 2 bases from V and 7 bases from J, with 8 bases in between.

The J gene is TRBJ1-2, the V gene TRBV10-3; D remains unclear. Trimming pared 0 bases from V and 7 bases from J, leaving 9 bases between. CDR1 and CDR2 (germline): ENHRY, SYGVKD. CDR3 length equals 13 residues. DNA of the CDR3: TGTGCCATCAGTGAGTCGGGCAGAAGTGGCTACACCTTC. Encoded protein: CAISESGRSGYTF.

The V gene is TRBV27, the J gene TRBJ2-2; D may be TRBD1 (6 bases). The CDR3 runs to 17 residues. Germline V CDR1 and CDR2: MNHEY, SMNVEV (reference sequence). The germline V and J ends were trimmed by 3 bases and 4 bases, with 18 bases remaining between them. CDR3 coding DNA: TGTGCCAGCAGTTTCATTACAGGGCCCCCGGGCACCGGGGAGCTGTTTTTT. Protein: CASSFITGPPGTGELFF.

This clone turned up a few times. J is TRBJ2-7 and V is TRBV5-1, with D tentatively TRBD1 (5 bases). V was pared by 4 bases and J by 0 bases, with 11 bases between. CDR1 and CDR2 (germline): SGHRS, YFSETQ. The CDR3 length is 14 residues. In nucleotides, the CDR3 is TGCGCCAGCAGCCTGACCACAGGCTCCTACGAGCAGTACTTC. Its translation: CASSLTTGSYEQYF.

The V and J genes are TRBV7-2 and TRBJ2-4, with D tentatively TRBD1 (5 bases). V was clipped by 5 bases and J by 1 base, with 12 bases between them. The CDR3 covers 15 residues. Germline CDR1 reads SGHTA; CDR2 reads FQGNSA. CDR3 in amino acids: CASSPQGFAKNIQYF. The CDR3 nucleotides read TGTGCCAGCAGCCCCCAGGGTTTTGCCAAAAACATTCAGTACTTC.

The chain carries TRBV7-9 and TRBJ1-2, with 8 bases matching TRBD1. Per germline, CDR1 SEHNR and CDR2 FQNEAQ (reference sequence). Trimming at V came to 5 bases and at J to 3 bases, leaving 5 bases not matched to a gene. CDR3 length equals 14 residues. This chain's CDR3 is CASSPQGAYYGYTF. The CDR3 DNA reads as TGTGCCAGCAGCCCGCAGGGGGCGTACTATGGCTACACCTTC. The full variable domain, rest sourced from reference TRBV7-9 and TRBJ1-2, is DTGVSQNPRHKITKRGQNVTFRCDPISEHNRLYWYRQTLGQGPEFLTYFQNEAQLEKSRLLSDRFSAERPKGSFSTLEIQRTEQGDSAMYLCASSPQGAYYGYTFGSGTRLTVV.

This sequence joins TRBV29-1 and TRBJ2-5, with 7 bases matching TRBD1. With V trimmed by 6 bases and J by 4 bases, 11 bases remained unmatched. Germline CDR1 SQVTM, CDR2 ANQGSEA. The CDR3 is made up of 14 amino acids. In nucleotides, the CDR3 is TGCAGCGTGCCTACAGGGGACGGGGTAGAGACCCAGTACTTC. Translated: CSVPTGDGVETQYF.

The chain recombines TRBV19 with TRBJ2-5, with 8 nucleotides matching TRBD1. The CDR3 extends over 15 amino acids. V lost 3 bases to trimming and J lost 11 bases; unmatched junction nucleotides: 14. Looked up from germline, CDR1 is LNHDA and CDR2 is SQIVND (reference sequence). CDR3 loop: CASSIQHRQGPQQYF. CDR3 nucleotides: TGTGCCAGTAGTATCCAACATCGACAGGGGCCACAGCAGTACTTC.

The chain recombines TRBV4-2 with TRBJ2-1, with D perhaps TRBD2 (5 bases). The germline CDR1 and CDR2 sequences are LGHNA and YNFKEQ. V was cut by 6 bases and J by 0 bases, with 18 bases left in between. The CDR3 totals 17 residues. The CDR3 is CASRPSRGVSSYNEQFF. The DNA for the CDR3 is TGTGCCAGCAGACCCTCCCGGGGAGTGAGCTCCTACAATGAGCAGTTCTTC.

The CDR3 DNA reads TGTGCCATCAGTTCCCTAGCGGGAGGAGGGGATACGCAGTATTTT. Protein product: CAISSLAGGGDTQYF. V and J are TRBV10-3 and TRBJ2-3; TRBD2 matches 11 bases. The germline V gene encodes CDR1 ENHRY and CDR2 SYGVKD. Unmatched junction bases numbered 7, after V lost 5 bases and J lost 6 bases. The CDR3 runs 15 residues.